Listed here are 4 T cell receptor beta chains from one sample, sequenced in a study of shared clonotypes between healthy human individuals. Sequenced by immunoSEQ multiplex PCR; TCRdb stores in-frame clones only, minus some. This sample has about 1 million clones, with about 80% found just once. The sample was memory CD4+ T cells sorted from blood. Subset defined: CD45RA-negative fraction. The source is a man aged 18 to 35 in good health.

This clone was seen once. Its ends do not fully match the called genes, so a read error is possible. J is TRBJ2-3 and V is TRBV18, with TRBD2 as a possible D gene (6 bases). CDR1 and CDR2 (germline): KGHSH, LQKENI. The CDR3 has 11 residues. CDR3 nucleotide sequence: TGTGCCAGCTCGCCGGGACTTACACATATTTTT. It encodes CASSPGLTHIF.

With regard to this clone: The same CDR3 is also encoded by other DNA sequences in this sample. CDR3 nucleotide sequence: TGTGCCAGTAGTATAGGGCGGGGAGCAGATACGCAGTATTTT. Encoded protein: CASSIGRGADTQYF. The genes are TRBV19 and TRBJ2-3, with TRBD2 as a possible D gene (6 bases). This CDR3 spans 14 amino acids. Germline values: CDR1 LNHDA, CDR2 SQIVND (reference sequence). V was trimmed by 1 base and J by 4 bases, leaving 9 bases between them. Together with reference TRBV19 and TRBJ2-3, the CDR3 gives the full variable domain: DGGITQSPKYLFRKEGQNVTLSCEQNLNHDAMYWYRQDPGQGLRLIYYSQIVNDFQKGDIAEGYSVSREKKESFPLTVTSAQKNPTAFYLCASSIGRGADTQYFGPGTRLTVL.

The chain employs TRBV18 and TRBJ2-4; no clear D. V shed 0 bases and J shed 4 bases, with 7 bases lying between them. Germline V gene data show CDR1 as KGHSH and CDR2 as LQKENI. The CDR3 totals 14 residues. The chain's CDR3 is CASSPPSTKNIQYF. CDR3 sequence (DNA): TGTGCCAGCTCACCACCTTCGACGAAAAACATTCAGTACTTC. Together with reference TRBV18 and TRBJ2-4, the CDR3 gives the full variable domain: NAGVMQNPRHLVRRRGQEARLRCSPMKGHSHVYWYRQLPEEGLKFMVYLQKENIIDESGMPKERFSAEFPKEGPSILRIQQVVRGDSAAYFCASSPPSTKNIQYFGAGTRLSVL.

This clone was seen a handful of times. The rearrangement uses TRBV7-2 and TRBJ2-1; D not certain. CDR1 is SGHTA, CDR2 FQGNSA, per germline. Deletions cut 2 bases from V and 0 bases from J, with 14 bases between. The CDR3 loop spans 17 amino acids. CDR3 amino acids: CASSLRVTTSSYNEQFF. CDR3 sequence (DNA): TGTGCCAGCAGCTTAAGGGTGACAACGAGCTCCTACAATGAGCAGTTCTTC.